The sample holds a few counts of the clone carrying this T cell receptor (beta chain). V shed 3 bases and J shed 2 bases, with 5 bases lying between them. Germline CDR1 and CDR2: SQVTM and ANQGSEA. This CDR3 has 11 amino acids. The source of the sample is a study of response to subunit inactivated influenza vaccine. TCRdb called the RT-PCR reads again in MiXCR, with one record for every CDR3 protein. Here the sample spans 530,000 or so distinct CDR3 sequences, about 25% being singletons. The material sequenced was CD4+ T cells sorted from PBMCs, taken 5 days after vaccination. This chain joins TRBV29-1 and TRBJ2-7; the D gene is possibly TRBD2 (5 bases). This receptor was identified in a man between 45 and 60 years old who received an inactivated influenza vaccine. The CDR3 DNA sequence: TGCAGCGTTGAGAGGGCCTACGAGCAGTACTTC. Translated, it gives CSVERAYEQYF.